The clone carrying this T cell receptor (beta chain) appeared many times. The CDR3 spans 16 residues. Germline loops: CDR1 MDHEN, CDR2 SYDVKM. The V gene end was trimmed by 6 bases and the J gene end by 0 bases; junction bases not matched to a gene: 9. The sample belongs to a study of identical twins. TCRdb re-derived calls from the 5' RACE reads in MiXCR, one entry per CDR3 protein. The table has some 500,000 distinct CDR3 sequences, more than 9% seen once. The data were also submitted as part of a second study, on yellow fever vaccine responses in identical twins.

Sequencing used PBMCs. The TCR sequence derives from a woman between 18 and 29 years old in good health. V is TRBV28 and J is TRBJ2-3; the match to TRBD1 covers 7 bases. CDR3: CASSSKQGSSTDTQYF. The CDR3 DNA follows: TGTGCCAGCAGCTCAAAACAGGGGTCAAGCACAGATACGCAGTATTTT.